Sequencing of this TCR beta chain was carried out in a study of blood T cell repertoires in COVID-19. Original processing methods: For nucleated cells, counts were estimated from reference gene primer amplification. Profiling relied on immunoSEQ multiplex PCR, and the TCRdb table lists in-frame clones only, not all of them. V and J calls and clone size follow that table, whereas D and trimming were derived from the DNA. The sample contains 230,000 or so clones, about nine tenths of which appear only once. Clinical history as reported by participants underpinned cohort assignment. The CDR3 spans 15 residues. The germline V and J ends were trimmed by 2 bases and 1 base, with 12 bases remaining between them. Germline CDR1 reads SEHNR; CDR2 reads FQNEAQ (reference sequence).

This receptor was obtained from a woman aged 25 to 39 who had recovered from COVID-19. Sequenced: PBMCs or T cells enriched from blood (not recorded which). This rearrangement joins TRBV7-9 to TRBJ2-7; D call uncertain. This CDR3 reads CASSLIGRVSYEQYF. For the CDR3, the DNA is TGTGCCAGCAGCTTAATTGGTCGGGTTTCCTACGAGCAGTACTTC.